This entry is about one T cell receptor beta chain. The data belong to a study of blood T cell repertoires in COVID-19. Study in general: Sites in the United States, Italy and Spain provided acute and convalescent COVID-19 samples. T cells, B-cell-depleted T cells, or PBMCs provided the cDNA or gDNA that served as material.

The CDR3 has 14 amino acids. Trimming at V came to 0 bases and at J to 4 bases, leaving 1 base not matched to a gene. Germline V CDR1 and CDR2: LGHDT, YNNKEL (reference sequence). In the original workflow: Amplified reference gene primers provided the basis for estimating nucleated cell counts. Method: immunoSEQ multiplex PCR; TCRdb's copy keeps in-frame clones and lacks some. D and trimming were read from the DNA, whereas the V and J calls and clone size are those reported in that table. Among about 270,000 clones listed, about 87% were seen once. The chain combines TRBV3-1 (or the pseudogene TRBV3-2) with TRBJ2-3; 7 bases match TRBD2. The material sequenced was peripheral blood. The sequence was obtained from a man aged 55 to 70 who had recovered from COVID-19. This CDR3 is CASSQDSGPDTQYF. CDR3 nucleotide sequence: TGTGCCAGCAGCCAAGATAGCGGGCCAGATACGCAGTATTTT.